The clone carrying this T cell receptor (beta chain) was seen more than once but under ten times. Germline V gives CDR1 SGHRS, CDR2 YFSETQ. The CDR3 runs 15 residues. V was shortened by 0 bases and J by 0 bases, with 8 bases between the two germline ends. The method was immunoSEQ multiplex PCR; TCRdb's version includes in-frame clones alone and lacks a portion of them. Counted here are 100,000 to 120,000 clones, 91% occurring once; the ten biggest clones make up roughly 0.61%. These data come from a study of OX40 agonist ivuxolimab in advanced cancers. The material was CD4+ or CD8+ T cells sorted from blood, obtained in a trial of the OX40 agonist ivuxolimab. The sequence was obtained from an adult with an advanced solid tumor such as melanoma, head and neck, liver or kidney cancer. The chain couples TRBV5-1 to TRBJ2-3, with D perhaps matching TRBD2 (6 bases). The CDR3 loop is CASSLAGSSTDTQYF. The DNA of the CDR3 is TGCGCCAGCAGCTTGGCCGGGAGCAGCACAGATACGCAGTATTTT.